The clone carrying this TCR beta chain was observed a few times. The antigen remains unidentified. This record belongs to a study of post-analysis software for immune sequencing data. Study context: Relapsing-remitting, secondary progressive and progressive-relapsing multiple sclerosis courses were included. Study conclusions and caveats: Five or six TRBV segments (TRBV5-6, TRBV5-1 and TRBV20-1 among them) occurred more frequently in patients than in controls. Controls significantly exceeded multiple sclerosis patients in normalized Chao1 diversity. When the samples were clustered directly with F measure, those that had been prepared in the same batch showed strong co-clustering.

The authors incorporated unique molecular identifiers into the TCR beta cDNA libraries. Each sample of roughly 0.9 to 11 million input T cells yielded 500,000 or so cDNA molecules, so each molecule approximated one T cell. From the PCR reads, TCRdb called clonotypes with MiXCR, one entry per CDR3 protein. This sample has about half a million distinct CDR3 sequences; roughly 46% occur once, and the top ten carry about 12%. The CDR3 length is 16 residues. Per germline, CDR1 SNHLY and CDR2 FYNNEI. V gave up 4 bases and J gave up 3 bases; unmatched junction bases: 12. This clonotype was sampled from a girl under 18 with multiple sclerosis. The sample consisted of blood. The gene calls are TRBV2 and TRBJ2-7, with 7 bases that match TRBD2. The CDR3 region is CASSGRWQGGNYEQYF. In DNA form, the CDR3 reads TGTGCCAGCAGTGGACGGTGGCAGGGAGGGAACTACGAGCAGTACTTC.